Listed here are 10 T cell receptor beta chains from one sample, sequenced in a study of blood T cell repertoires in COVID-19. Some clones are missing from TCRdb's copy, which holds only in-frame ones; the method was immunoSEQ multiplex PCR. The table lists about 87,000 clones, about 79% of them singletons. Sequencing input: peripheral blood. The receptors here all came from a woman aged 45-65 years with acute or convalescent COVID-19.

The V call is TRBV2, the J call TRBJ1-6, with TRBD1 as a possible D gene (6 bases). From germline, CDR1 is SNHLY and CDR2 FYNNEI. This CDR3 spans 16 amino acids. V lost 6 bases to trimming and J lost 5 bases, with 17 bases between them. DNA for the CDR3: TGTGCCAGCAGGCCGATGGGGGGGCGAGATAATTCACCCCTCCACTTT. As protein: CASRPMGGRDNSPLHF.

V usage is TRBV6-5 and J usage is TRBJ1-4; no firm D call. Germline lookup yields CDR1 MNHEY and CDR2 SVGAGI. V gave up 0 bases and J gave up 7 bases, with 9 bases separating them. The CDR3 runs 14 residues. The chain's CDR3 is CASSYSGDGEKLFF. CDR3 nucleotide sequence: TGTGCCAGCAGTTACTCCGGGGATGGTGAAAAACTGTTTTTT.

The table lists this clone with a count of one. The chain has TRBV6-6 and TRBJ2-2, with unresolved D. This CDR3 has 13 residues. Germline-derived CDR1 and CDR2 are MNHNY and SVGAGI (reference sequence). Trimming removed 6 bases at V and 2 bases at J, with 7 bases between. The CDR3 sequence: CASSIGNTGELFF. The CDR3 nucleotides are TGTGCCAGCAGCATCGGTAACACCGGGGAGCTGTTTTTT.

The V and J genes are TRBV28 and TRBJ1-2; D unclear. The CDR3 has 12 amino acids. Per germline, CDR1 MDHEN and CDR2 SYDVKM. Trimming removed 5 bases at V and 3 bases at J, with 7 bases between. CDR3 amino acids: CASSRRDYGYTF. The CDR3 bases are TGTGCCAGCAGTCGTCGGGACTATGGCTACACCTTC.

V and J are TRBV14 and TRBJ1-2; D is undetermined. CDR1 and CDR2 from the germline V gene are SGHDN and FVKESK. This CDR3 contains 13 residues. V dropped 3 bases and J dropped 6 bases, with 11 bases sitting between them. The CDR3 loop is CASSHSFLNGYTF. In DNA form, the CDR3 reads TGTGCCAGCAGCCACAGTTTTCTTAATGGCTACACCTTC.

The chain has TRBV9 and TRBJ2-1, with 13 bases identical to TRBD2. CDR1 and CDR2 (germline): SGDLS, YYNGEE. The V gene end was trimmed by 0 bases and the J gene end by 1 base; junction bases not matched to a gene: 7. There are 19 residues in the CDR3. As DNA, the CDR3 is TGTGCCAGCAGCGTAGGGGGACTAGCGGGGTTACCTTCCTACAATGAGCAGTTCTTC. Translating it yields CASSVGGLAGLPSYNEQFF.

The chain recombines TRBV19 with TRBJ1-2, with 9 bases identical to TRBD1. The germline CDR1 and CDR2 sequences are LNHDA and SQIVND (reference sequence). The CDR3 has 13 residues. The V and J ends lost 3 bases and 7 bases, in that order; junction bases with no gene match: 3. The CDR3 reads CASSMNRGLGYTF. In DNA form, the CDR3 reads TGTGCCAGTAGTATGAACAGGGGGCTTGGCTACACCTTC. The complete variable domain, with remaining parts taken from reference TRBV19 and TRBJ1-2, reads DGGITQSPKYLFRKEGQNVTLSCEQNLNHDAMYWYRQDPGQGLRLIYYSQIVNDFQKGDIAEGYSVSREKKESFPLTVTSAQKNPTAFYLCASSMNRGLGYTFGSGTRLTVV.

The chain uses TRBV5-5 and TRBJ1-5; TRBD1 might be the D (5 bases). CDR3 length: 15 residues. Trimming cost V 0 bases and J 10 bases, with 17 bases left between them. CDR1 and CDR2 (germline): SGHKS, YYEKEE (reference sequence). The CDR3 region is CASSLGATSGDPQHF. CDR3 nucleotides: TGTGCCAGCAGCTTGGGGGCGACCTCGGGGGATCCCCAGCATTTT. Drawing the rest from reference TRBV5-5 and TRBJ1-5, the complete variable domain is DAGVTQSPTHLIKTRGQQVTLRCSPISGHKSVSWYQQVLGQGPQFIFQYYEKEERGRGNFPDRFSARQFPNYSSELNVNALLLGDSALYLCASSLGATSGDPQHFGDGTRLSIL.

Here the CDR3 DNA reads TGTGCCAGCAGCCAAGAAACAGGAGTAAGCGAAAAACTGTTTTTT. Encoded protein: CASSQETGVSEKLFF. The rearrangement joins TRBV4-2 to TRBJ1-4, with D possibly being TRBD1 (5 bases). CDR3 length: 15 amino acids. The ends were cut back, 0 bases at V and 8 bases at J, with 13 bases in the middle. Germline CDR1 LGHNA, CDR2 YNFKEQ.

The chain combines TRBV18 with TRBJ2-3, with 9 bases that match TRBD2. The CDR3 totals 14 residues. The germline V gene has CDR1 KGHSH and CDR2 LQKENI. The trim removed 2 bases at V and 6 bases at J, leaving 3 bases unmatched. The CDR3 reads CASSPTLAGDTQYF. In nucleotides, the CDR3 is TGTGCCAGCTCACCAACACTAGCGGGCGATACGCAGTATTTT.